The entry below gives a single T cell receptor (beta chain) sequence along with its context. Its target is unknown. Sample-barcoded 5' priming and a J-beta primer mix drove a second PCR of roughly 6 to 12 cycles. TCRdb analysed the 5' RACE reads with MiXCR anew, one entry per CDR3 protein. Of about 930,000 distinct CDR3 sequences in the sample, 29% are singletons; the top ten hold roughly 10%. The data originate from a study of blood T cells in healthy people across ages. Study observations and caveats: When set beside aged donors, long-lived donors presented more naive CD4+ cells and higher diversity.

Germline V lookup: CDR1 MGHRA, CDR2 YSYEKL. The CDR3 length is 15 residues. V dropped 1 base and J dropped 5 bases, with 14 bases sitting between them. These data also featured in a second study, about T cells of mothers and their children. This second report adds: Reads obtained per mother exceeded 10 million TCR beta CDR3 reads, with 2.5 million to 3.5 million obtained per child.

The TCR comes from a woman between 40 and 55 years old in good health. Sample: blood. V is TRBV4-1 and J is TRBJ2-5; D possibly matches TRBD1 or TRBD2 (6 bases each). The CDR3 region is CASSQGPGGGETQYF. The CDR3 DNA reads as TGCGCCAGCAGCCAAGGTCCCGGGGGCGGGGAGACCCAGTACTTC.